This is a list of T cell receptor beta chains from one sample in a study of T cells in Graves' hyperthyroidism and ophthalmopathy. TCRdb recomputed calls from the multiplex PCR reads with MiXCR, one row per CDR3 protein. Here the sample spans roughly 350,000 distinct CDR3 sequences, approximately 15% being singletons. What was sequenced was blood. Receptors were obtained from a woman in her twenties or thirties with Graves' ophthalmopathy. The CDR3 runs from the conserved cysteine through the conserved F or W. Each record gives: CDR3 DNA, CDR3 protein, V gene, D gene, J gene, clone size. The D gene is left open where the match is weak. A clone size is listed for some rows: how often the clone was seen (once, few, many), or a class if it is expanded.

TGTGCCAGCAGTTATAGACAGGGGGTGAATCAGCCCCAGCATTTT CASSYRQGVNQPQHF TRBV28 TRBD1 TRBJ1-5 .
TGTGCCAGCAGTTACTACAGCCCGTCGAGCTCCTATAATTCACCCCTCCACTTT CASSYYSPSSSYNSPLHF TRBV6-2/TRBV6-3 . TRBJ1-6 many
TGTGCCAGCAGTTTAAGGGGAGGGCGGGCACGCAGTGAGCAGTTCTTC CASSLRGGRARSEQFF TRBV28 TRBD2 TRBJ2-1 many
TGTGCCAGCAGCTTACAGGGGGCGGCAGATACGCAGTATTTT CASSLQGAADTQYF TRBV7-3 TRBD1 TRBJ2-3 many
TGTGCCAGCAGTTACTCACCCCCACTAGCGGGGGGGCAAGAGACCCAGTACTTC CASSYSPPLAGGQETQYF TRBV6-6 TRBD2 TRBJ2-5 many
TGTGCCAGCCGGGGGGGGGGGGTTTCCTACAATGAGCAGTTCTTC CASRGGGVSYNEQFF TRBV27 TRBD2 TRBJ2-1 many
TGTGCCAGCAGTTCCCTAGGACAGGGGCTAGCGGGGTACAATGAGCAGTTCTTC CASSSLGQGLAGYNEQFF TRBV28 . TRBJ2-1 .
TGCGCCAGCAGCCTCCGGACAGGGACGAACACCGGGGAGCTGTTTTTT CASSLRTGTNTGELFF TRBV4-1 TRBD1 TRBJ2-2 many
TGCAGTGCTACCGGACAGGGAGTTAGCAATCAGCCCCAGCATTTT CSATGQGVSNQPQHF TRBV20-1 TRBD1 TRBJ1-5 many
TGTGCCAGCAGGACCCATACAAGGGAGCTCTCACCCCTCCACTTT CASRTHTRELSPLHF TRBV28 . TRBJ1-6 many
TGTGCCAGCAGCTTAACAAGTAATAGCAATCAGCCCCAGCATTTT CASSLTSNSNQPQHF TRBV7-2 . TRBJ1-5 many
TGTGCCAGCAGTGAAGGGCAGGGAGCTAACTATGGCTACACCTTC CASSEGQGANYGYTF TRBV6-1 . TRBJ1-2 many
TGCGCCAGCAGTCCCTCGGGACGGAAGAACTATGGCTACACCTTC CASSPSGRKNYGYTF TRBV10-2 . TRBJ1-2 .
TGTGCCAGCAGTGATGTGTTGGGGAGCACAGATACGCAGTATTTT CASSDVLGSTDTQYF TRBV6-1 . TRBJ2-3 many
TGTGCCAGCAGCCAAGGTAGAGACAGGGTTATCGTTTTGTGGACCGGGGAGCTGTTTTTT CASSQGRDRVIVLWTGELFF TRBV3-1 TRBD1 TRBJ2-2 many
TGTGCCAGCAGCTTAGGCACTACTAGCGCCTTCTACACCGGGGAGCTGTTTTTT CASSLGTTSAFYTGELFF TRBV7-6 TRBD2 TRBJ2-2 .
TGCGCCAGCCTTAGGGGACTAGCGATAAGCTACGAGCAGTACTTC CASLRGLAISYEQYF TRBV10-2 TRBD2 TRBJ2-7 few
TGTGCCAGCAGCTTAGCGCGGGGCCCCCAGCATTTT CASSLARGPQHF TRBV7-8 . TRBJ1-5 .
TGTGCCAGTAGTCCCCGGGGGAATCAGCCCCAGCATTTT CASSPRGNQPQHF TRBV19 . TRBJ1-5 many
TGTGCCAGCATCAAATACACAGGGGGAGACTATGGCTACACCTTC CASIKYTGGDYGYTF TRBV5-6 TRBD1 TRBJ1-2 few
TGTGCCAGCAGTTCCGACTTCAGGGATTACGAGCAGTACTTC CASSSDFRDYEQYF TRBV27 . TRBJ2-7 many
TGTGCCAGCACCCCCATCACCAGCGGGGGGCAGAGAGAGACCCAGTACTTC CASTPITSGGQRETQYF TRBV25-1 TRBD2 TRBJ2-5 many
TGTGCCAGCAGCTCCCCCCTAAGCGGTGGAAACACCATATATTTT CASSSPLSGGNTIYF TRBV9 . TRBJ1-3 .
TGTGCCTGGAGTTTAAGGGGGGGCGGTTACAATGAGCAGTTCTTC CAWSLRGGGYNEQFF TRBV30 . TRBJ2-1 many
TGTGCCAGTAGTATGACTAAAGGTGCAGCTTTCTTT CASSMTKGAAFF TRBV19 . TRBJ1-1 many
TGCGCCAGCAGCCCGGGCGACAGGGCCTATGGCTACACCTTC CASSPGDRAYGYTF TRBV5-1 TRBD1 TRBJ1-2 many
TGTGCCAGCAGTTTGTCGGGGGAGGAGACTGAAGCTTTCTTT CASSLSGEETEAFF TRBV12-3/TRBV12-4 . TRBJ1-1 many
TGTGCCAGCAGTGAGATGACAGGGGGCTACAATGAGCAGTTCTTC CASSEMTGGYNEQFF TRBV2 TRBD1 TRBJ2-1 many
TGTGCCAGCTGCCGGTCACAGAACAATCAGCCCCAGCATTTT CASCRSQNNQPQHF TRBV2 . TRBJ1-5 few
TGTGCCTGGAGTGTACTAGGCGTTTGGGGGGCCAGAAGCTCTGGAAACACCATATATTTT CAWSVLGVWGARSSGNTIYF TRBV30 . TRBJ1-3 few
TGTGCCAGCAGTGAAGTAGCGGGGAAAGGGAATGAGCAGTTCTTC CASSEVAGKGNEQFF TRBV2 TRBD2 TRBJ2-1 .
TGTGCCAGCAGCCAAGATTCTTCGGCGGGGGGGTACGAGCAGTACTTC CASSQDSSAGGYEQYF TRBV14 TRBD2 TRBJ2-7 many
TGCGCCAGCAGCCCCGGTCCCTCGGCGCAAGCCTACGAGCAGTACTTC CASSPGPSAQAYEQYF TRBV5-1 . TRBJ2-7 many
TGCGCCAGCAGCTCCACACTAGCGGGAAACCAAGAGACCCAGTACTTC CASSSTLAGNQETQYF TRBV5-1 TRBD2 TRBJ2-5 many
TGTGCCAGCAGCTTAGTCTCTGGAAACACCATATATTTT CASSLVSGNTIYF TRBV7-9 . TRBJ1-3 few
TGTGCCAGCAGGAGGGACGGCAATCAGCCCCAGCATTTT CASRRDGNQPQHF TRBV2 . TRBJ1-5 many
TGTGCCACCAAAACCTTTACCGGGGAGCTGTTTTTT CATKTFTGELFF TRBV15 . TRBJ2-2 .
TGTGCCAGCAGCTACGACAGGTTTTTAACTGAAGCTTTCTTT CASSYDRFLTEAFF TRBV6-1 . TRBJ1-1 many
TGTGCCAGCAGTTTATGGTCGGGATCGGATACGCAGTATTTT CASSLWSGSDTQYF TRBV12-3/TRBV12-4 . TRBJ2-3 many
TGTGCCAGCGTCGACAGGGAAAGCTCCTACAATGAGCAGTTCTTC CASVDRESSYNEQFF TRBV6-1 TRBD1 TRBJ2-1 .
TGTGCCAGCAGTTTTCAGGGCTGGGATTCACCCCTCCACTTT CASSFQGWDSPLHF TRBV12-3/TRBV12-4 . TRBJ1-6 few
TGTGCCAGCAAATTCGACAGGGGCATTCAGCCCCAGCATTTT CASKFDRGIQPQHF TRBV2 TRBD1 TRBJ1-5 once
TGTGCCAGCAGCTACGGGACAGGGATGCGTAATGAGCAGTTCTTC CASSYGTGMRNEQFF TRBV7-9 TRBD1 TRBJ2-1 many
TGTGCCAGCTCACCGGCCACCGGGGAGCTGTTTTTT CASSPATGELFF TRBV18 . TRBJ2-2 many
TGTGCCTGGAACTTAGCGGGGGGCTTGAAAGAGACCCAGTACTTC CAWNLAGGLKETQYF TRBV30 TRBD2 TRBJ2-5 .
TGTGCCAGCAGTTTATTTGAGTCCAGCTCTGGAAACACCATATATTTT CASSLFESSSGNTIYF TRBV28 . TRBJ1-3 many
TGTGCCAGCAACCAAAGGGGACAGGATCCCCAGCATTTT CASNQRGQDPQHF TRBV6-1 TRBD1 TRBJ1-5 many
TGTGCCAGCAGCGACGCGGGGGGATACGAGCAGTACTTC CASSDAGGYEQYF TRBV7-3 TRBD2 TRBJ2-7 many
TGTGCCAGCAGTCCTCTAGACAGGGATAATGGCTACACCTTC CASSPLDRDNGYTF TRBV6-1 TRBD1 TRBJ1-2 many
TGTGCCAGCAGCCCCCGGAGAGGGGGCGCGATGAACACTGAAGCTTTCTTT CASSPRRGGAMNTEAFF TRBV7-8 TRBD1 TRBJ1-1 many
TGTGCCAGCAGTGAAGTGGCCAGGGGAGGAACGGCCCAGCATTTT CASSEVARGGTAQHF TRBV6-1 . TRBJ1-5 .
TGCGCCAGCAACGACAGGGTGGACGATGAGCAGTTCTTC CASNDRVDDEQFF TRBV5-1 TRBD1 TRBJ2-1 few
TGTGCCAGCAGTGTACGGGTGACTGGAGAGACCCAGTACTTC CASSVRVTGETQYF TRBV2 . TRBJ2-5 many
TGTGCCAGCAGCGCGGCAGGGTACGCCTACGAGCAGTACTTC CASSAAGYAYEQYF TRBV28 . TRBJ2-7 many
TGCGCCAGCCTAGCGGGGGGGCCGATGGATGAGCAGTTCTTC CASLAGGPMDEQFF TRBV5-1 TRBD2 TRBJ2-1 many
TGCAGTGCTAGCGGCAGAAACACCGGGGAGCTGTTTTTT CSASGRNTGELFF TRBV20-1 . TRBJ2-2 many
TGTGCCATCATGGGCACTTTCTATGGCTACACCTTC CAIMGTFYGYTF TRBV10-3 . TRBJ1-2 many